This passage covers 26 T cell receptor beta chains from one sample sequenced in a study of blood T cells in healthy people across ages. The second PCR ran roughly 6 to 11 cycles with a sample-barcoded 5' primer and J-beta primers. TCRdb ran MiXCR on the 5' RACE reads and lists one entry per CDR3 protein. The repertoire holds 700,000 to 950,000 distinct CDR3 sequences, with roughly 41% as singletons. The specimen was blood. The receptor source for this set is a woman aged 55-70 years in good health.

This chain uses TRBV18 with TRBJ2-1, with D perhaps matching TRBD1 or TRBD2 (5 bases each). The V end was cut by 0 bases, the J end by 5 bases, with 17 bases between. From germline, CDR1 is KGHSH and CDR2 LQKENI. CDR3 length equals 17 residues. CDR3 nucleotide sequence: TGTGCCAGCTCACCACCGGAGGACACTTGGGCCAACAATGAGCAGTTCTTC. Residues: CASSPPEDTWANNEQFF.

The chain has TRBV18 and TRBJ1-5; 10 nucleotides line up with TRBD1. This CDR3 has 16 amino acids. V gave up 1 base and J gave up 3 bases; unmatched junction bases: 3. The V gene's germline CDR1 is KGHSH and CDR2 LQKENI. The DNA of the CDR3 is TGTGCCAGCTCACCACGGGACAGGGGCGACAATCAGCCCCAGCATTTT. This codes for CASSPRDRGDNQPQHF.

This clonotype has more than one count but fewer than ten. The chain uses TRBV7-3 and TRBJ2-1; the match to TRBD2 covers 11 bases. The germline CDR1 and CDR2 sequences are SGHTA and FQGTGA. Trimming at V came to 11 bases and at J to 4 bases, leaving 10 bases not matched to a gene. CDR3 length equals 15 residues. The DNA for the CDR3 is TGTGCCGGCACCAAGACTAGCGGGGATTACAATGAGCAGTTCTTC. It is translated as CAGTKTSGDYNEQFF.

This clonotype was picked up one time. A read error may produce the germline difference seen at one junction end. The chain is built from TRBV6-5 and TRBJ2-5, with 8 bases that match TRBD1. This CDR3 is built from 14 residues. Germline V gene sequence: CDR1 MNHEY, CDR2 SVGAGI. CDR3 DNA sequence: TGTACCAGCAGTTACGGACAGGGAAGGGAGACCCAGTACTTC. This encodes CTSSYGQGRETQYF.

The rearrangement links TRBV29-1 to TRBJ1-1, with 10 bases aligning to TRBD1. V lost 7 bases to trimming and J lost 1 base; unmatched junction nucleotides: 3. This CDR3 region has 13 residues. CDR1 SQVTM and CDR2 ANQGSEA come from the germline V gene. The CDR3 sequence is CSGDRGTNTEAFF. In DNA form, the CDR3 reads TGCAGCGGGGACAGGGGCACGAACACTGAAGCTTTCTTT. Full variable domain (rest looked up from reference TRBV29-1 and TRBJ1-1): SAVISQKPSRDICQRGTSLTIQCQVDSQVTMMFWYRQQPGQSLTLIATANQGSEATYESGFVIDKFPISRPNLTFSTLTVSNMSPEDSSIYLCSGDRGTNTEAFFGQGTRLTVV.

The genes are TRBV7-2 and TRBJ2-7, with TRBD2 matching over 13 bases. The CDR3 is 15 residues long. The germline V gene encodes CDR1 SGHTA and CDR2 FQGNSA. With V trimmed by 5 bases and J by 11 bases, 12 bases remained unmatched. This chain's CDR3 is CASSPRRTSGGPKYF. The DNA of the CDR3 is TGTGCCAGCAGCCCCCGGCGGACTAGCGGGGGACCCAAGTACTTC.

V gene TRBV5-1 combines with J gene TRBJ2-5; weak D call: TRBD2 (6 bases). Trimming removed 4 bases at V and 11 bases at J, with 27 bases between. The CDR3 is made up of 16 amino acids. From germline, CDR1 is SGHRS and CDR2 YFSETQ. This chain's CDR3 is CASSPLNSGNYNEQYF. The CDR3 nucleotides read TGCGCCAGCAGCCCCCTTAATAGCGGTAACTACAATGAGCAGTACTTC.

The chain combines TRBV27 with TRBJ1-1; D remains unclear. CDR1 and CDR2 from the germline V gene are MNHEY and SMNVEV (reference sequence). The CDR3 covers 11 residues. The V end lost 8 bases, the J end lost 3 bases, and 7 bases lay between the germline ends. The CDR3 sequence: CASRWDTEAFF. DNA for the CDR3: TGTGCCAGCCGCTGGGACACTGAAGCTTTCTTT.

This clonotype has a handful of counts. The V call is TRBV12-3 or TRBV12-4, the J call TRBJ2-5; a possible D gene is TRBD1 (6 bases). Trimming stripped 8 bases from V and 9 bases from J, with 16 bases between. The CDR3 is 12 residues long. The chain's CDR3 is CASSTGEGAQYF. The CDR3 DNA sequence: TGTGCCAGCTCCACAGGCGAGGGGGCCCAGTACTTC.

The V call is TRBV9, the J call TRBJ2-1; D is ambiguous. The CDR3 is 16 amino acids. Germline CDR1 and CDR2: SGDLS and YYNGEE. V was shortened by 4 bases and J by 1 base, with 15 bases between the two germline ends. This CDR3 reads CASSQRPLGSYNEQFF. The CDR3 region has the DNA TGTGCCAGCAGCCAGAGACCCCTGGGGTCCTACAATGAGCAGTTCTTC.

This chain uses TRBV5-5 with TRBJ1-1; TRBD1 aligns across 8 bases. V was pared by 0 bases and J by 11 bases, with 9 bases of the junction left unmatched. CDR1 and CDR2 (germline): SGHKS, YYEKEE (reference sequence). The CDR3 is 14 residues long. The CDR3 DNA sequence: TGTGCCAGCAGCTTGGGGGCCCCGGGACAGGTGGCTTTCTTT. It yields the protein CASSLGAPGQVAFF.

The genes are TRBV6-1 and TRBJ2-7, with 9 bases fitting TRBD1. Unmatched junction bases numbered 7, after V lost 9 bases and J lost 4 bases. Per germline, CDR1 MNHNS and CDR2 SASEGT. The CDR3 runs 13 residues. CDR3 loop: CARRDREPYEQYF. Here the CDR3 DNA reads TGTGCCAGACGGGACAGGGAGCCATACGAGCAGTACTTC.

This rearrangement joins TRBV7-9 to TRBJ2-1; maybe TRBD1 (6 bases). Germline V lookup: CDR1 SEHNR, CDR2 FQNEAQ (reference sequence). V lost 4 bases to trimming and J lost 10 bases, with 14 bases between them. This CDR3 comprises 13 residues. Here the CDR3 DNA reads TGTGCCAGCAGCTCGGGACATCGGGACGAGCAGTTCTTC. This sequence encodes CASSSGHRDEQFF.

The rearrangement joins TRBV11-2 to TRBJ1-1, with 8 nucleotides matching TRBD1. Germline loops: CDR1 SGHAT, CDR2 FQNNGV. The CDR3 is 14 residues long. Losses at the gene ends were 4 bases for V and 7 bases for J; bases not matched to a gene: 8. In DNA, the CDR3 is TGTGCCAGCAGCTCGACAGGGGTTGATATTGAAGCTTTCTTT. The encoded protein is CASSSTGVDIEAFF.

CDR3 bases: TGTGCCAGCAGCCCCCGGGGGGACTACTACAATGAGCAGTTCTTC. This codes for CASSPRGDYYNEQFF. The rearrangement uses TRBV9 and TRBJ2-1, with TRBD2 matching over 7 bases. The germline gives CDR1 SGDLS, CDR2 YYNGEE. CDR3 length equals 15 residues. Trimming removed 4 bases from V and 3 bases from J; junction bases left unmatched: 7.

J is TRBJ2-1 and V is TRBV7-3; 9 positions match TRBD2. The CDR3 extends over 16 amino acids. The germline V gene has CDR1 SGHTA and CDR2 FQGTGA. The V gene end was trimmed by 0 bases and the J gene end by 8 bases; junction bases not matched to a gene: 8. CDR3 coding DNA: TGTGCCAGCAGCTTAACCCGGACTAGCGTGGGGGATGAGCAGTTCTTC. This translates into CASSLTRTSVGDEQFF.

V and J are TRBV2 and TRBJ2-4; D may be TRBD2 (5 bases). Germline V gene sequence: CDR1 SNHLY, CDR2 FYNNEI. The CDR3 consists of 14 residues. V lost 6 bases and J lost 4, with 13 bases in between. The CDR3 reads CASSDGLVKNIQYF. In nucleotides, the CDR3 is TGTGCCAGCAGCGATGGACTGGTAAAAAACATTCAGTACTTC.

To note about this clonotype: A much larger clone lies a single base off, so this may be a read error. The CDR3 nucleotides read TGTACCAGCAGTGACTCGGAGAACACTGAAGCTTTCTTT. Translation: CTSSDSENTEAFF. The gene calls are TRBV6-4 and TRBJ1-1; D gene uncertain. Germline V CDR1 and CDR2: MRHNA, SNTAGT. The CDR3 is made up of 13 amino acids.

The chain joins TRBV6-2 or TRBV6-3 to TRBJ2-3; 7 bases align to TRBD2. The V and J ends lost 6 bases and 2 bases, in that order; junction bases with no gene match: 5. This CDR3 comprises 14 residues. Germline V gene data show CDR1 as MNHEY and CDR2 as SVGEGT. The DNA for the CDR3 is TGTGCCAGCAGAGCTAGCGGACACACAGATACGCAGTATTTT. Its protein product is CASRASGHTDTQYF.

The chain couples TRBV20-1 to TRBJ2-3; TRBD2 aligns across 11 bases. The germline gives CDR1 DFQATT, CDR2 SNEGSKA (reference sequence). With V trimmed by 5 bases and J by 6 bases, 7 bases remained unmatched. CDR3 length: 14 residues. The CDR3, as DNA: TGCAGTGCTGTGAATAGCGGGGGGGCGGATACGCAGTATTTT. Protein: CSAVNSGGADTQYF.

There are many counts of this clonotype. The V call is TRBV7-9, the J call TRBJ2-7; TRBD1 agrees at 12 bases. With 8 bases clipped from V and 6 bases from J, the junction kept 8 bases outside the gene matches. Germline CDR1 SEHNR, CDR2 FQNEAQ (reference sequence). The CDR3 is made up of 14 amino acids. CDR3 sequence: CASVPGTGGSEQYF. The CDR3 nucleotides read TGTGCCAGCGTCCCCGGGACAGGGGGCTCCGAGCAGTACTTC.

The chain carries TRBV9 and TRBJ1-4; 8 bases map to TRBD1. With 4 bases clipped from V and 3 bases from J, the junction kept 8 bases outside the gene matches. CDR1 is SGDLS and CDR2 is YYNGEE in the germline V gene. The CDR3 loop spans 16 amino acids. CDR3 bases: TGTGCCAGCAGCCCCCAAGCGACAGGGGCTAATGAAAAACTGTTTTTT. Protein: CASSPQATGANEKLFF.

The V call is TRBV20-1, the J call TRBJ2-5; 10 bases line up with TRBD2. The J call could be wrong; TRBJ2-7 is a better fit for the DNA end. CDR3 length: 13 amino acids. Germline loops: CDR1 DFQATT, CDR2 SNEGSKA (reference sequence). DNA for the CDR3: TGCAGTGCAACTAGCGGGGCAACCTACGAGCAGTACTTC. Its translation is CSATSGATYEQYF.

This clonotype appeared a few times. This chain uses TRBV20-1 with TRBJ2-5; 10 bases map to TRBD2. J was trimmed by 5 bases and V by 2 bases; bases with no gene match: 8. The CDR3 length is 15 residues. The germline gives CDR1 DFQATT, CDR2 SNEGSKA (reference sequence). The CDR3 spells CSARPLAGVGETQYF. The CDR3 DNA reads as TGCAGTGCTAGACCCCTAGCGGGAGTAGGTGAGACCCAGTACTTC.

The CDR3, as DNA: TGTGCCAGCAGCCTGATAACGGCTTACGAGCAGTACTTC. It specifies CASSLITAYEQYF. The chain uses TRBV11-1 and TRBJ2-7; D remains ambiguous. The CDR3 spans 13 residues. V gave up 5 bases and J gave up 4 bases, with 12 bases separating them. CDR1 and CDR2 (germline): SGHAT, FQDESV (reference sequence).

The J gene is TRBJ2-3, the V gene TRBV6-6; tentatively, D is TRBD1 (8 bases). The V gene's germline CDR1 is MNHNY and CDR2 SVGAGI (reference sequence). The CDR3 is made up of 15 amino acids. V gave up 11 bases and J gave up 4 bases, with 22 bases separating them. CDR3 sequence: CASSGGGGPADTQYF. The CDR3 DNA is TGTGCCTCCTCAGGGGGCGGGGGCCCCGCAGATACGCAGTATTTT.